This record covers a single TCR beta chain. Its antigen remains unknown. The sample comes from a study of shared clonotypes between healthy human individuals. Libraries were prepared by immunoSEQ multiplex PCR; TCRdb keeps only in-frame clonotypes and omits some of them. The sample lists 2 million to 2.5 million clones, more than 85% occurring once. This CDR3 has 16 residues. Germline lookup yields CDR1 SGHAT and CDR2 FQNNGV. The ends lost 0 bases at V and 6 bases at J; junction bases unmatched: 2. Notes on the study in general: For naive CD4 cells, roughly 5% of clonotypes were shared across a handful of donors.

V and J are TRBV11-2 and TRBJ2-1; 13 bases line up with TRBD2. This TCR was recovered from a man aged 18-30 years in good health. Some clones in this sample may be carry-over from other donors' samples. The sequencing input was naive CD4+ T cells from PBMCs. This sample's subset: CD45RA+ positively selected. The CDR3 DNA reads as TGTGCCAGCAGCTTAGACCGACTAGCGGGAGGCAATGAGCAGTTCTTC. Residues: CASSLDRLAGGNEQFF.